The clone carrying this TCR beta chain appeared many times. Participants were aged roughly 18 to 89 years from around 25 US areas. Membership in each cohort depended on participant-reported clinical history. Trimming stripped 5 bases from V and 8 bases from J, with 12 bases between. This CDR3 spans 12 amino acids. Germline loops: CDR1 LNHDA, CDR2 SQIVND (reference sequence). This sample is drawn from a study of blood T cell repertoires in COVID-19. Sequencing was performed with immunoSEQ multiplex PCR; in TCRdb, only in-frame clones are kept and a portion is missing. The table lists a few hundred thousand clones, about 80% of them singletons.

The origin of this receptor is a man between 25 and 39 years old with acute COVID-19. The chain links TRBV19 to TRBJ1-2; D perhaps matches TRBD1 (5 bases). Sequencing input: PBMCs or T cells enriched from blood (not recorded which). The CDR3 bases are TGTGCCAGTAGTGCCAGGGTAGGAGGCTACACCTTC. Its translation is CASSARVGGYTF.